What follows are 5 T cell receptor beta chains derived from one specimen sequenced in a study of blood T cell repertoires in COVID-19 (TCRdb year 2020). The library was generated by the immunoSEQ multiplex PCR assay. This is the immuneACCESS table as TCRdb keeps it, with only in-frame sequences that have V and J called. A part of the clones is gone; compared with another copy, unresolved V genes explain less than half, and the rest is unexplained. The sample records about 230,000 clones, 65% to 85% of which are singletons. The leading ten clones occupy around 30% of the sample. Sequenced sample: peripheral blood. The receptors shown here come from a man aged 35 to 55 with acute or convalescent COVID-19.

The chain has TRBV4-3 and TRBJ2-7; 10 bases align to TRBD1. This CDR3 region has 16 residues. Germline lookup yields CDR1 LGHNA and CDR2 YSLEER. V shed 1 base and J 7 bases; nucleotides not matched to a gene: 10. The CDR3 DNA reads as TGCGCCAGCAGCCAAGGCCGGGACAGGGGAGGATGGGAGCAGTACTTC. It translates to CASSQGRDRGGWEQYF.

The gene calls are TRBV27 and TRBJ1-6, with D perhaps TRBD1 (5 bases). Germline CDR1 reads MNHEY; CDR2 reads SMNVEV (reference sequence). This CDR3 spans 13 amino acids. V lost 2 bases and J lost 9, with 8 bases in between. The CDR3 protein is CASSLRGGSPLHF. CDR3 bases: TGTGCCAGCAGTTTAAGGGGAGGTTCACCCCTCCACTTT.

The chain links TRBV2 to TRBJ1-5, with 7 positions matching TRBD1. The ends lost 10 bases at V and 4 bases at J; junction bases unmatched: 7. CDR1 is SNHLY and CDR2 is FYNNEI in the germline V gene. The CDR3 is made up of 13 amino acids. The CDR3 loop is CATMGQTNQPQHF. CDR3 DNA: TGTGCCACCATGGGACAGACAAATCAGCCCCAGCATTTT.

V gene TRBV6-4 combines with J gene TRBJ2-6; maybe TRBD2 (5 bases). CDR3 length equals 16 residues. CDR1 and CDR2 from the germline V gene are MRHNA and SNTAGT. The V end was cut by 5 bases, the J end by 0 bases, with 11 bases between. As DNA, the CDR3 is TGTGCCAGCAGTCTAGGGAGAGGCTCTGGGGCCAACGTCCTGACTTTC. This translates into CASSLGRGSGANVLTF.

The CDR3 DNA is TGTGCCAGCAGCCGAACGGGATTTCAAAAATGGGACGAGCAGTACTTC. This gives the protein CASSRTGFQKWDEQYF. The chain links TRBV3-1 (or the pseudogene TRBV3-2) to TRBJ2-7, with D possibly TRBD2 on 5 matching bases. V dropped 4 bases and J dropped 5 bases, with 21 bases sitting between them. Germline-derived CDR1 and CDR2 are LGHDT and YNNKEL (reference sequence). The CDR3 has 16 amino acids.